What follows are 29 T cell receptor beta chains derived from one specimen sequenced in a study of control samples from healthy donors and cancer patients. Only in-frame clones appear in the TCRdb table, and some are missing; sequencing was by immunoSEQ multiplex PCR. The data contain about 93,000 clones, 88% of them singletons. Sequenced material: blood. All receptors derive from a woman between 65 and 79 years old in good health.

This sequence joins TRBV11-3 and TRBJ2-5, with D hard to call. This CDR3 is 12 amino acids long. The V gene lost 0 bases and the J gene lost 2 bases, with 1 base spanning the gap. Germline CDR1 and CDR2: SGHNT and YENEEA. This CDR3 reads CASSLEQETQYF. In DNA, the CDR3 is TGTGCCAGCAGCTTAGAGCAAGAGACCCAGTACTTC. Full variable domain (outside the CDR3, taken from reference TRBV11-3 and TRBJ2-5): EAGVVQSPRYKIIEKKQPVAFWCNPISGHNTLYWYLQNLGQGPELLIRYENEEAVDDSQLPKDRFSAERLKGVDSTLKIQPAELGDSAVYLCASSLEQETQYFGPGTRLLVL.

The CDR3 DNA sequence: TGTGCCAGCAGTGACTCAGCTGTCGGAGCGAATGAGCAGTTCTTC. Residues: CASSDSAVGANEQFF. The chain uses TRBV6-4 and TRBJ2-1; D uncertain. Germline V CDR1 and CDR2: MRHNA, SNTAGT. The CDR3 loop spans 15 amino acids. Trimming took off 0 bases at V and 7 bases at J, with 13 bases between the two ends.

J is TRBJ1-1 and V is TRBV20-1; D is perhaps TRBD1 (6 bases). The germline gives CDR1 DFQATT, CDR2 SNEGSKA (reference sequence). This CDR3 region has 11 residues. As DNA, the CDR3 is TGCAGCCTTTCCACTGGGACATCAGCTTTCTTT. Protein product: CSLSTGTSAFF.

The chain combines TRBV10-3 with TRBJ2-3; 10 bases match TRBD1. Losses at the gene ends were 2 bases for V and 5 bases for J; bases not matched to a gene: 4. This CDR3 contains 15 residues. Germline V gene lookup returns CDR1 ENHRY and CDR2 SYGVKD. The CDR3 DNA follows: TGTGCCATCAGTGAGGGGGACAGGGGAGGAGATACGCAGTATTTT. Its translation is CAISEGDRGGDTQYF.

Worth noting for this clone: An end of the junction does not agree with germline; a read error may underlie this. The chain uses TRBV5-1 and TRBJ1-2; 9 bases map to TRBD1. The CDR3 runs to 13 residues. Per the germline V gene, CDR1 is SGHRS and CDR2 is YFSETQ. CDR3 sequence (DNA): TGCGCCAGCAGCTCCCCCGGGACAGGGTCTATCTCCTTC. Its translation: CASSSPGTGSISF.

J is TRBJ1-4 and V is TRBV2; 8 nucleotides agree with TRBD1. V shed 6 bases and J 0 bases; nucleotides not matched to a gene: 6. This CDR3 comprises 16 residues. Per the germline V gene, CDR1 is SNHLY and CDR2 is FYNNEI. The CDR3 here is CASRDRVGTTNEKLFF. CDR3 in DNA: TGTGCCAGCAGGGACAGGGTTGGGACAACTAATGAAAAACTGTTTTTT.

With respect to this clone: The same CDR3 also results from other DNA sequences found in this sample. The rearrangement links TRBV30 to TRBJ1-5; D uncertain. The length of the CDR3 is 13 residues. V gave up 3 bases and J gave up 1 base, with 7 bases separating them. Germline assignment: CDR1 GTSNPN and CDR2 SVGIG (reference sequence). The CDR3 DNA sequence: TGTGCCTGGAGCGGAGGGAGCAATCAGCCCCAGCATTTT. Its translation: CAWSGGSNQPQHF.

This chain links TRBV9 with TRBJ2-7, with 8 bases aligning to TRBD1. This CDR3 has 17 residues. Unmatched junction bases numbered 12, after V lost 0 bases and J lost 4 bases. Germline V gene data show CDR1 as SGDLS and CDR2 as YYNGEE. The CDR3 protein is CASSVGSRAGGSYEQYF. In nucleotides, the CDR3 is TGTGCCAGCAGCGTAGGGAGTCGGGCAGGGGGCAGTTACGAGCAGTACTTC.

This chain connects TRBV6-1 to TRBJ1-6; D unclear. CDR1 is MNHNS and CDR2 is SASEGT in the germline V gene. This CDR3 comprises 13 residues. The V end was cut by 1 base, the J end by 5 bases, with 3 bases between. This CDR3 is CASSEGNNSPLHF. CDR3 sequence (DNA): TGTGCCAGCAGTGAAGGCAATAATTCACCCCTCCACTTT.

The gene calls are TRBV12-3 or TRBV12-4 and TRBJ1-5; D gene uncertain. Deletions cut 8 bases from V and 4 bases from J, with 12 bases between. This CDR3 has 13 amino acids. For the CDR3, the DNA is TGTGCCAGCGCCCCTGTACTAAATCAGCCCCAGCATTTT. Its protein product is CASAPVLNQPQHF.

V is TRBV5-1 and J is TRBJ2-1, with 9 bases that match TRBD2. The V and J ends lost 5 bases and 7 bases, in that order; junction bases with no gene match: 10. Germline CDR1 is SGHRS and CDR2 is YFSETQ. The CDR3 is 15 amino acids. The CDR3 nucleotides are TGCGCCAGCAGGGCGGCGGGGGGGCCGGAAAATGAGCAGTTCTTC. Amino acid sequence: CASRAAGGPENEQFF.

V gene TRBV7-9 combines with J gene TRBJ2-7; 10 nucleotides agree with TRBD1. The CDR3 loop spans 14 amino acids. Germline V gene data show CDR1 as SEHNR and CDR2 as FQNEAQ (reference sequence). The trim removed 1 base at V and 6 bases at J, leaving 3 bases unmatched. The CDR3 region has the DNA TGTGCCAGCAGCTTAGTTGGGACAGGGGTCGAGCAGTACTTC. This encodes CASSLVGTGVEQYF.

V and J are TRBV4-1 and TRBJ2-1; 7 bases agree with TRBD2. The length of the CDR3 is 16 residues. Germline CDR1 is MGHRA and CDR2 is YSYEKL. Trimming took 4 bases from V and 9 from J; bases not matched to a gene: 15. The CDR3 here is CASSPTPAGVSGEQFF. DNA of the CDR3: TGCGCCAGCAGCCCCACCCCGGCGGGAGTGTCGGGTGAGCAGTTCTTC.

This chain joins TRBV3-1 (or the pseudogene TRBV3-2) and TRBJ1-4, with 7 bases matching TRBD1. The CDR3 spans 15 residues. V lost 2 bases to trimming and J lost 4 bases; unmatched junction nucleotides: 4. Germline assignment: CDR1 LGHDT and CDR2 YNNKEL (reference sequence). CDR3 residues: CASSQRTGYNEKLFF. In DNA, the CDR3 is TGTGCCAGCAGCCAAAGGACAGGTTATAATGAAAAACTGTTTTTT.

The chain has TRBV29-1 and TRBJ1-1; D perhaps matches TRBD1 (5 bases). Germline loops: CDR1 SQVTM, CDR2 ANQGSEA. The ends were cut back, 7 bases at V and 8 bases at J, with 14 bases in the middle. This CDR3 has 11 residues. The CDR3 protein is CSAPGPPEAFF. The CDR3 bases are TGCAGCGCCCCGGGACCGCCCGAAGCTTTCTTT.

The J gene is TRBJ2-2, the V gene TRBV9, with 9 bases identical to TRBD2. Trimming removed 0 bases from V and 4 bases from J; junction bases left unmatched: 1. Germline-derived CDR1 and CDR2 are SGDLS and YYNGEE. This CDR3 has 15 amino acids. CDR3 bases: TGTGCCAGCAGCGTAGTAGCGGGAGTCACCGGGGAGCTGTTTTTT. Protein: CASSVVAGVTGELFF.

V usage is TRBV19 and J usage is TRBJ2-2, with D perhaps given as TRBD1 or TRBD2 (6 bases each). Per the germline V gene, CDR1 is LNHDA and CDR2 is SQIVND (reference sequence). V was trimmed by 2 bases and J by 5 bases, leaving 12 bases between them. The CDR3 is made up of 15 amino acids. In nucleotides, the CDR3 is TGTGCCAGTAGTATAAATCCGGGGGCGACCGGGGAGCTGTTTTTT. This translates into CASSINPGATGELFF. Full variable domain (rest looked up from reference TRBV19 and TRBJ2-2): DGGITQSPKYLFRKEGQNVTLSCEQNLNHDAMYWYRQDPGQGLRLIYYSQIVNDFQKGDIAEGYSVSREKKESFPLTVTSAQKNPTAFYLCASSINPGATGELFFGEGSRLTVL.

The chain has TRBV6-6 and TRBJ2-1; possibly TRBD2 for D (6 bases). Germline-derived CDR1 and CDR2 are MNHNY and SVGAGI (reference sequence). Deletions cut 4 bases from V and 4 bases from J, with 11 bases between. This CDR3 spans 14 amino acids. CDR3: CASSFRGIYNEQFF. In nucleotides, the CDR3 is TGTGCCAGCAGTTTTCGGGGGATATACAATGAGCAGTTCTTC.

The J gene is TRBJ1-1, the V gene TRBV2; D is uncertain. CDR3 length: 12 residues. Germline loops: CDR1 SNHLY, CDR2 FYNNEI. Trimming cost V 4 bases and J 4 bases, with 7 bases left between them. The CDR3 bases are TGTGCCAGCAGTGCCCAGCCCACTGAAGCTTTCTTT. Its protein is CASSAQPTEAFF.

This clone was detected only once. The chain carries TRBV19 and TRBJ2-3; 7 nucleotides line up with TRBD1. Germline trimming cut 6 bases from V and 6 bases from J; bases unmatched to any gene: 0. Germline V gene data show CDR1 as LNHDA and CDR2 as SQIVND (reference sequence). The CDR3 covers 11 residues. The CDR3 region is CASRQGDTQYF. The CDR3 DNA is TGTGCCAGTAGACAGGGGGATACGCAGTATTTT.

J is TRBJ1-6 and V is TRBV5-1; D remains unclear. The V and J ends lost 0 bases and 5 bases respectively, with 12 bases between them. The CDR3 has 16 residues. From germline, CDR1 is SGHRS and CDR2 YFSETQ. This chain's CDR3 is CASSLGRTPDNSPLHF. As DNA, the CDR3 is TGCGCCAGCAGCTTGGGGAGGACTCCAGATAATTCACCCCTCCACTTT.

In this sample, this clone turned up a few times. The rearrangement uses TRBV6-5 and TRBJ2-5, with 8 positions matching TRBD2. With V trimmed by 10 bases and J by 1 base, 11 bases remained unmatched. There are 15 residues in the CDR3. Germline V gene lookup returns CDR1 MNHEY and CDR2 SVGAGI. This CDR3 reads CATTLAGGGQETQYF. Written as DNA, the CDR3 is TGTGCCACCACGCTCGCGGGGGGTGGCCAAGAGACCCAGTACTTC.

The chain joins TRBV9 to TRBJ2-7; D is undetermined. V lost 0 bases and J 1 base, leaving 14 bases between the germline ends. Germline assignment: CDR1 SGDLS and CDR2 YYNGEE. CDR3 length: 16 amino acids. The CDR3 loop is CASSVEGSPASYEQYF. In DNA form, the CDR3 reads TGTGCCAGCAGCGTAGAGGGCTCCCCCGCGTCCTACGAGCAGTACTTC.

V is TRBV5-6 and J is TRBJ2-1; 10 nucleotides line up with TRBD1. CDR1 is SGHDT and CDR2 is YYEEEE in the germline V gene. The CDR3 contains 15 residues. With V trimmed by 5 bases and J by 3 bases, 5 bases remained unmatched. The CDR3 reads CASRAGTGVYNEQFF. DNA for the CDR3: TGTGCCAGCAGGGCCGGGACAGGGGTCTACAATGAGCAGTTCTTC. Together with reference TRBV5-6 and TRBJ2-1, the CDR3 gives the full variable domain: DAGVTQSPTHLIKTRGQQVTLRCSPKSGHDTVSWYQQALGQGPQFIFQYYEEEERQRGNFPDRFSGHQFPNYSSELNVNALLLGDSALYLCASRAGTGVYNEQFFGPGTRLTVL.

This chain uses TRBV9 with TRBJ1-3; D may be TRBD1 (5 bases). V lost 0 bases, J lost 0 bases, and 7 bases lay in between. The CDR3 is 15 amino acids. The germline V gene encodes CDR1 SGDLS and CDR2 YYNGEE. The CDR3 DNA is TGTGCCAGCAGCGTAGACAGGAACTCTGGAAACACCATATATTTT. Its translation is CASSVDRNSGNTIYF.

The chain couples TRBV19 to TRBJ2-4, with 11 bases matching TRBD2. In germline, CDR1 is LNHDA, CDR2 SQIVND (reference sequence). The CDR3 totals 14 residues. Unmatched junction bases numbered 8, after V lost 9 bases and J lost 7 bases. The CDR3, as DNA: TGTGCCAGCGAACTAGCGGGGGTAGGCAACATTCAGTACTTC. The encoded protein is CASELAGVGNIQYF.

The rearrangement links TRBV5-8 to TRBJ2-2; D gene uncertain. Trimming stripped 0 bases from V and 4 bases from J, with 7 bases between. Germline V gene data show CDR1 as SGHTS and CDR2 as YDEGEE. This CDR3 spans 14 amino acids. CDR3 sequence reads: CASSLGPTTGELFF. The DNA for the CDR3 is TGTGCCAGCAGCTTGGGACCTACCACCGGGGAGCTGTTTTTT. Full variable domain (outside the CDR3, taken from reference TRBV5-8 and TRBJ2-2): EAGVTQSPTHLIKTRGQQATLRCSPISGHTSVYWYQQALGLGLQFLLWYDEGEERNRGNFPPRFSGRQFPNYSSELNVNALELEDSALYLCASSLGPTTGELFFGEGSRLTVL.

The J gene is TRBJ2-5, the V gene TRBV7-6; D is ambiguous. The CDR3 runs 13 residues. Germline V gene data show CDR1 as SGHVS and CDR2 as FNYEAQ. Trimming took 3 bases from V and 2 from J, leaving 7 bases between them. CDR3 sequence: CASSFYTQETQYF. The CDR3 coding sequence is TGTGCCAGCAGCTTTTATACACAAGAGACCCAGTACTTC.

This CDR3 reads CASSLGGLGETQYF. The CDR3 nucleotides are TGTGCCAGCAGCTTAGGGGGTTTGGGGGAGACCCAGTACTTC. The chain links TRBV7-6 to TRBJ2-5, with no clear D. This CDR3 has 14 residues. The V end was cut by 1 base, the J end by 5 bases, with 11 bases between. CDR1 and CDR2 (germline): SGHVS, FNYEAQ.